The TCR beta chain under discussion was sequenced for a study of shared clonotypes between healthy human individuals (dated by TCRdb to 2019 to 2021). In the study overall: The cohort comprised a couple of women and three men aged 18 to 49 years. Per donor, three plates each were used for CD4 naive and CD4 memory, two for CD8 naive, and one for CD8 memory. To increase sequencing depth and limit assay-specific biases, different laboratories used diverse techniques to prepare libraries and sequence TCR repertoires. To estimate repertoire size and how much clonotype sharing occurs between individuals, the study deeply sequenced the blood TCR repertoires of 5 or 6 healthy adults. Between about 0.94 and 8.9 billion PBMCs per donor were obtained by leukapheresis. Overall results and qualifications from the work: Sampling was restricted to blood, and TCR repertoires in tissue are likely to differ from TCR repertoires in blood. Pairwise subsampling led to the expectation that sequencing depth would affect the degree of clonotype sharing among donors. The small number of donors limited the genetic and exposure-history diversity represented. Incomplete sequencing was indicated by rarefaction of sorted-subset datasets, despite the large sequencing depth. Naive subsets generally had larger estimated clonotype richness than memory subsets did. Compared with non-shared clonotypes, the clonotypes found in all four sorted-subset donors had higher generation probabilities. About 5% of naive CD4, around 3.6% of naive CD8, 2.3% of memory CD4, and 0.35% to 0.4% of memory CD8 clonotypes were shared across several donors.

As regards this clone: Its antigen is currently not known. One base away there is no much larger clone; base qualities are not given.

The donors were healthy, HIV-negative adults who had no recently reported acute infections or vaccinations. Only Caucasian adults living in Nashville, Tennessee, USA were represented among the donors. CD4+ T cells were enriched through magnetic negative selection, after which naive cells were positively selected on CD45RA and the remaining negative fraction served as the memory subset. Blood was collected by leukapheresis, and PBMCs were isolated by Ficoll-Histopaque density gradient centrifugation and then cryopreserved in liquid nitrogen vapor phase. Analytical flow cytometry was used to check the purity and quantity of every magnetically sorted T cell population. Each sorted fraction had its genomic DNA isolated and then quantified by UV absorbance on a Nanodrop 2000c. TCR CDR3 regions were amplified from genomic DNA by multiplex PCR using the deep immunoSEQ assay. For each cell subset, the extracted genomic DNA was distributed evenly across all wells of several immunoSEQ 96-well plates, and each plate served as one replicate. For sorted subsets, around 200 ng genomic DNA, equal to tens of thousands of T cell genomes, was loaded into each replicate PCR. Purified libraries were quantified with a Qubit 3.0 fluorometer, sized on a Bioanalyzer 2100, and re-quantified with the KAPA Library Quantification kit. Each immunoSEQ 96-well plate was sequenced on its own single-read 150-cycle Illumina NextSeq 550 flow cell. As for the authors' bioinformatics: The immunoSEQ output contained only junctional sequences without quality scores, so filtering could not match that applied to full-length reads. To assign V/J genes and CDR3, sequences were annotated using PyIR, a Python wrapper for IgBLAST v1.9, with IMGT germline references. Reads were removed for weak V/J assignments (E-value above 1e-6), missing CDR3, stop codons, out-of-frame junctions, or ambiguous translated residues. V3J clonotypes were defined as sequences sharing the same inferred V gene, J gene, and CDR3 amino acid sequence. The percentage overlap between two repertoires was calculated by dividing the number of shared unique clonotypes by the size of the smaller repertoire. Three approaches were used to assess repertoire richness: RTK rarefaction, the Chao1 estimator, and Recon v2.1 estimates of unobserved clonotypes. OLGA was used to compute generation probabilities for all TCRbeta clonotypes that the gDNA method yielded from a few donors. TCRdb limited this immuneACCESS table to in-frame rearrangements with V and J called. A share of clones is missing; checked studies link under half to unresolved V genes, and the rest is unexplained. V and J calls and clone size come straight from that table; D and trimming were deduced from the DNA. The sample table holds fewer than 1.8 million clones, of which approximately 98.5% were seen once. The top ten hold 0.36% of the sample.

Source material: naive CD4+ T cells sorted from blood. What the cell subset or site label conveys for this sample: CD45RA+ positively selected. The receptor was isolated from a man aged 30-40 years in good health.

The DNA is TGTGCCAGCAGTTCTCTGACCAGGGTGGGCTACGAGCAGTACTTC. Its coded protein is CASSSLTRVGYEQYF. The rearranged segments are TRBV6-1 and TRBJ2-7, with TRBD1 perhaps the D gene, on 5 matching bases. Taken from the germline V gene, the CDR1 and CDR2 loops are MNHNS and SASEGT. Trimming removed 5 bases from V and 3 bases from J, leaving 17 bases between the germline ends. The CDR3 starts with the cysteine, ends with the phenylalanine, and has 15 residues. The only DNA kept is the CDR3, 45 bases in frame from the first base.